The 18 T cell receptor beta chains listed next were all sequenced from one sample in a study of shared clonotypes between healthy human individuals. The method was immunoSEQ multiplex PCR; TCRdb's version includes in-frame clones alone and lacks a portion of them. The sample shows about 180,000 clones, over 80% of them seen only once. Sequencing was done on a sample of naive CD4+ T cells sorted from blood. The subset is: CD45RA+ positively selected. The receptor source for this set is a woman in her 30s in good health.

This chain joins TRBV18 and TRBJ1-2; D possibly corresponds to TRBD1 (5 bases). From germline, CDR1 is KGHSH and CDR2 LQKENI. V lost 3 bases, J lost 6 bases, and 11 bases lay in between. The CDR3 runs to 13 residues. The CDR3 region has the DNA TGTGCCAGCTCACCGTCCCAGGGAGATGGCTACACCTTC. Residues: CASSPSQGDGYTF. The variable domain in full, completed from reference TRBV18 and TRBJ1-2, reads NAGVMQNPRHLVRRRGQEARLRCSPMKGHSHVYWYRQLPEEGLKFMVYLQKENIIDESGMPKERFSAEFPKEGPSILRIQQVVRGDSAAYFCASSPSQGDGYTFGSGTRLTVV.

The chain carries TRBV28 and TRBJ2-7, with 10 bases identical to TRBD1. CDR1 and CDR2 (germline): MDHEN, SYDVKM. The CDR3 extends over 15 amino acids. Losses at the gene ends were 3 bases for V and 1 base for J; bases not matched to a gene: 3. This chain's CDR3 is CASSLGTGVSYEQYF. The CDR3 DNA reads as TGTGCCAGCAGTTTGGGGACAGGGGTGTCCTACGAGCAGTACTTC.

This clone appeared a single time. The chain combines TRBV18 with TRBJ1-1; maybe TRBD1 (5 bases). Deletions cut 3 bases from V and 1 base from J, with 15 bases between. The germline V gene encodes CDR1 KGHSH and CDR2 LQKENI. The CDR3 has 16 residues. CDR3 nucleotide sequence: TGTGCCAGCTCACCTACCAGGACACAGCCGAACACTGAAGCTTTCTTT. Its protein is CASSPTRTQPNTEAFF. Based on the CDR3 plus reference TRBV18 and TRBJ1-1, the full variable domain is NAGVMQNPRHLVRRRGQEARLRCSPMKGHSHVYWYRQLPEEGLKFMVYLQKENIIDESGMPKERFSAEFPKEGPSILRIQQVVRGDSAAYFCASSPTRTQPNTEAFFGQGTRLTVV.

This chain uses TRBV5-1 with TRBJ2-2; 11 bases match TRBD2. This CDR3 spans 16 amino acids. The V gene end was trimmed by 8 bases and the J gene end by 0 bases; junction bases not matched to a gene: 6. Germline CDR1 reads SGHRS; CDR2 reads YFSETQ. The CDR3 region has the DNA TGCGCCAGTCAAGGGACTAGCGGAGCGAACACCGGGGAGCTGTTTTTT. Encoded protein: CASQGTSGANTGELFF. The variable domain in full, with the rest retrieved from reference TRBV5-1 and TRBJ2-2, is KAGVTQTPRYLIKTRGQQVTLSCSPISGHRSVSWYQQTPGQGLQFLFEYFSETQRNKGNFPGRFSGRQFSNSRSEMNVSTLELGDSALYLCASQGTSGANTGELFFGEGSRLTVL.

The V call is TRBV7-3, the J call TRBJ2-1, with no clear D. CDR3 length: 13 residues. CDR1 and CDR2 from the germline V gene are SGHTA and FQGTGA. V dropped 5 bases and J dropped 10 bases, with 15 bases sitting between them. In DNA, the CDR3 is TGTGCCAGCAGCCCGAGTCGGCCTGGGGAGCAGTTCTTC. It encodes CASSPSRPGEQFF.

This chain joins TRBV6-1 and TRBJ2-6; D uncertain. This CDR3 region has 16 residues. V was clipped by 0 bases and J by 0 bases, with 6 bases between them. CDR1 is MNHNS and CDR2 is SASEGT in the germline V gene. CDR3 DNA: TGTGCCAGCAGTGAAGCGGAGAGCTCTGGGGCCAACGTCCTGACTTTC. It translates to CASSEAESSGANVLTF.

The chain uses TRBV28 and TRBJ2-2; 9 bases map to TRBD1. The CDR3 spans 16 residues. V was pared by 6 bases and J by 5 bases, with 10 bases of the junction left unmatched. Germline CDR1 is MDHEN and CDR2 is SYDVKM. Here the CDR3 reads CASRTPGQGSTGELFF. In DNA form, the CDR3 reads TGTGCCAGCAGGACCCCGGGACAGGGAAGTACCGGGGAGCTGTTTTTT.

The chain has TRBV28 and TRBJ2-7; 9 nucleotides match TRBD2. Looked up from germline, CDR1 is MDHEN and CDR2 is SYDVKM. With V trimmed by 4 bases and J by 4 bases, 11 bases remained unmatched. The CDR3 consists of 16 residues. The CDR3 sequence: CASSSGAQRGVYEQYF. The CDR3 nucleotides read TGTGCCAGCAGTTCCGGGGCTCAGCGGGGGGTTTACGAGCAGTACTTC.

The genes are TRBV19 and TRBJ1-5; tentative D call: TRBD1 (5 bases). V was trimmed by 4 bases and J by 7 bases, leaving 23 bases between them. The CDR3 runs to 17 residues. CDR1 LNHDA and CDR2 SQIVND come from the germline V gene (reference sequence). CDR3 protein: CASSTRRLPGRLQPQHF. In DNA form, the CDR3 reads TGTGCCAGTAGTACCCGCCGCTTACCAGGGAGGTTACAGCCCCAGCATTTT.

The genes are TRBV6-1 and TRBJ2-6; D not resolved. With 2 bases removed from V and 0 bases from J, the gap between germline ends came to 11 bases. Germline lookup yields CDR1 MNHNS and CDR2 SASEGT. This CDR3 spans 17 amino acids. The CDR3 DNA sequence: TGTGCCAGCAGTGAACGCGGTAGGGCCTCTGGGGCCAACGTCCTGACTTTC. This codes for CASSERGRASGANVLTF.

The chain couples TRBV30 to TRBJ2-7; 12 positions match TRBD2. CDR3 size: 17 residues. J was trimmed by 2 bases and V by 5 bases; bases with no gene match: 13. Germline V gene sequence: CDR1 GTSNPN, CDR2 SVGIG (reference sequence). For the CDR3, the DNA is TGTGCCTGGTCCCGAGGGACGACTAGCGGGAGAACCTACGAGCAGTACTTC. This translates into CAWSRGTTSGRTYEQYF.

V usage is TRBV19 and J usage is TRBJ1-5; 11 nucleotides agree with TRBD1. The J segment lost 4 bases and the V segment lost 10 bases, leaving 3 bases of the junction unmatched. This CDR3 spans 13 amino acids. CDR1 and CDR2 (germline): LNHDA, SQIVND (reference sequence). The CDR3 coding sequence is TGTGCCACCGGACAGGGGGCTAATCAGCCCCAGCATTTT. Its translation: CATGQGANQPQHF.

This chain connects TRBV18 to TRBJ1-6; D is undetermined. Between the trimmed V and J ends, which lost 6 bases and 7 bases, there was a span of 13 bases. CDR1 is KGHSH, CDR2 LQKENI, per germline. CDR3 size: 14 residues. CDR3 residues: CASSLEVRNSPLHF. The CDR3 DNA follows: TGTGCCAGCTCCCTGGAGGTTAGGAATTCACCCCTCCACTTT.

V and J are TRBV19 and TRBJ1-1; D is possibly TRBD1 (5 bases). The CDR3 has 11 residues. With 7 bases removed from V and 12 bases from J, the gap between germline ends came to 15 bases. From germline, CDR1 is LNHDA and CDR2 SQIVND (reference sequence). The DNA for the CDR3 is TGTGCCAGTACTTGGGACGGTGGGTCTTTCTTT. It encodes CASTWDGGSFF.

The gene calls are TRBV4-1 and TRBJ1-5; a weak D match, TRBD1 (5 bases). This CDR3 has 18 amino acids. Germline CDR1 is MGHRA and CDR2 is YSYEKL. Trimming stripped 4 bases from V and 4 bases from J, with 23 bases between. The CDR3 loop is CASSPLPVQGDINQPQHF. CDR3 nucleotides: TGCGCCAGCAGCCCCCTCCCCGTCCAGGGAGACATAAATCAGCCCCAGCATTTT.

This chain uses TRBV7-9 with TRBJ2-2; tentatively, D is TRBD1 (6 bases). The ends were cut back, 8 bases at V and 7 bases at J, with 17 bases in the middle. The CDR3 contains 14 residues. Per the germline V gene, CDR1 is SEHNR and CDR2 is FQNEAQ (reference sequence). The CDR3 DNA reads TGTGCCAGCCGCCTTAGGGGGAGTGTCGGGGAGCTGTTTTTT. Its protein is CASRLRGSVGELFF.

The genes are TRBV5-1 and TRBJ2-5, with TRBD1 as a possible D gene (8 bases). With 5 bases removed from V and 4 bases from J, the gap between germline ends came to 18 bases. CDR3 size: 15 residues. CDR1 SGHRS and CDR2 YFSETQ come from the germline V gene. The CDR3 sequence is CASRVPTGEGETQYF. CDR3 DNA sequence: TGCGCCAGCAGGGTGCCGACAGGGGAGGGAGAGACCCAGTACTTC.

The chain combines TRBV28 with TRBJ1-6; D is undetermined. The CDR3 loop spans 12 amino acids. V lost 5 bases to trimming and J lost 8 bases, with 7 bases between them. CDR1 is MDHEN, CDR2 SYDVKM, per germline. CDR3 nucleotides: TGTGCCAGCAGTCGCAATTATTCACCCCTCCACTTT. Amino acid sequence: CASSRNYSPLHF.